One and the same sample provided the 5 T cell receptor beta chains below, sequenced in a study of vaccination and CD4 T cells after COVID-19. Cultured CD4+ T-cell DNA underwent Oncomine TCR Beta short-read sequencing. MiXCR was run by TCRdb on the PCR reads, yielding one entry per CDR3 protein. The data contain 4,500 to 7,000 distinct CDR3 sequences, 35% to 50% of them singletons. These receptors' antigens are unknown. Specified treatment: roughly ten-day PBMC culture with coronavirus spike peptide pools or control peptides (ViraFEST assay). Harvesting of the unexposed donor's CD4+ T cells predated the COVID-19 pandemic (2011-2018). The sequenced material came from CD4+ T cells from blood, cultured in vitro. These TCRs come from a human donor in good health.

The V gene is TRBV20-1, the J gene TRBJ2-3; TRBD2 matches 10 bases. The V gene end was trimmed by 7 bases and the J gene end by 5 bases; junction bases not matched to a gene: 9. Germline V gene data show CDR1 as DFQATT and CDR2 as SNEGSKA (reference sequence). The CDR3 sequence is 14 residues long. CDR3 sequence (DNA): TGCAGTGTCGCTAGCGGGGGAGAGGTAGATACGCAGTATTTT. Its translation is CSVASGGEVDTQYF.

This clonotype was counted between two and nine times. This chain uses TRBV27 with TRBJ1-3; D remains unclear. Germline CDR1 is MNHEY and CDR2 is SMNVEV (reference sequence). CDR3 size: 14 residues. Deletions cut 2 bases from V and 4 bases from J, with 9 bases between. The CDR3 DNA sequence: TGTGCCAGCAGTTTAACAGACGGGGGAAACACCATATATTTT. It yields the protein CASSLTDGGNTIYF.

This clonotype was observed a handful of times. This chain connects TRBV27 to TRBJ1-1; weak D call: TRBD1 (5 bases). Germline V CDR1 and CDR2: MNHEY, SMNVEV (reference sequence). The CDR3 is made up of 14 amino acids. The ends were cut back, 0 bases at V and 2 bases at J, with 7 bases in the middle. DNA of the CDR3: TGTGCCAGCAGTTTATCTTGGACAAACACTGAAGCTTTCTTT. Its translation is CASSLSWTNTEAFF.

The chain couples TRBV7-9 to TRBJ1-3; the match to TRBD1 covers 7 bases. CDR1 SEHNR and CDR2 FQNEAQ come from the germline V gene (reference sequence). The CDR3 extends over 15 amino acids. The junction had 7 bases not matched to a gene; V was cut back by 1 base and J by 7 bases. The CDR3 is CASSLDRDSLNTIYF. The CDR3 DNA sequence: TGTGCCAGCAGCTTAGACCGGGACAGCTTGAACACCATATATTTT.

The chain carries TRBV20-1 and TRBJ2-6, with D possibly matching TRBD2 (6 bases). Trimming removed 0 bases from V and 0 bases from J, with 6 bases in between. The CDR3 is 15 residues long. Germline CDR1 and CDR2: DFQATT and SNEGSKA (reference sequence). This CDR3 reads CSAREGGSGANVLTF. Written as DNA, the CDR3 is TGCAGTGCTAGAGAGGGGGGCTCTGGGGCCAACGTCCTGACTTTC.